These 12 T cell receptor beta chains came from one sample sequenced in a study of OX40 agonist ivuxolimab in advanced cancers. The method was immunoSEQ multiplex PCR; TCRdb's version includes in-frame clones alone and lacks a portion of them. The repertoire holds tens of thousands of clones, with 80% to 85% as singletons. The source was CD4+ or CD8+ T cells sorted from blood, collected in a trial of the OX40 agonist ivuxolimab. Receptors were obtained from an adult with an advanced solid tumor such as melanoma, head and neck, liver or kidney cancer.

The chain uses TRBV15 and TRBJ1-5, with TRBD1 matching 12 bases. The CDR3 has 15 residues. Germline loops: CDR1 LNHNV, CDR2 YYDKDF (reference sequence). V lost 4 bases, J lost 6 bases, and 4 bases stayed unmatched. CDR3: CATSKGQGASQPQHF. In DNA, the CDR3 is TGTGCCACCAGCAAGGGACAGGGGGCATCTCAGCCCCAGCATTTT.

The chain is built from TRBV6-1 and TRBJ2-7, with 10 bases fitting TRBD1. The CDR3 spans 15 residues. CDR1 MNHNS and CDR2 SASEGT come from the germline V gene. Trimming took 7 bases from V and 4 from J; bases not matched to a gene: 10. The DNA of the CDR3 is TGTGCCAGCATCGGGACAGGGGCTTTGAGTTACGAGCAGTACTTC. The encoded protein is CASIGTGALSYEQYF.

The CDR3 region has the DNA TGTGCCAGTAAGAGGGGGAGGGCCGGAGACTCCTACGAGCAGTACTTC. This codes for CASKRGRAGDSYEQYF. The J gene is TRBJ2-5, the V gene TRBV19; possible D gene TRBD2, 7 bases. The DNA end favors TRBJ2-7, so the J call may be wrong. This CDR3 contains 16 residues. Germline assignment: CDR1 LNHDA and CDR2 SQIVND (reference sequence).

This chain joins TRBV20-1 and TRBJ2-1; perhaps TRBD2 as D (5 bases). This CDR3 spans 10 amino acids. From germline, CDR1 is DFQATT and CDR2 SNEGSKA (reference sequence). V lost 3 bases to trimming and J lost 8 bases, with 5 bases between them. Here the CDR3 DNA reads TGCAGTGCTAGCGGGGATGAGCAGTTCTTC. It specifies CSASGDEQFF.

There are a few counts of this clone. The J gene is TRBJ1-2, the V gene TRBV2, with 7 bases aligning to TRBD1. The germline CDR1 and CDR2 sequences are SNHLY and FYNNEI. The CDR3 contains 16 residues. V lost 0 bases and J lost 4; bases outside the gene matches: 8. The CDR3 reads CASSEAGQPRGYGYTF. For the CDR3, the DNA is TGTGCCAGCAGTGAAGCGGGACAGCCGCGAGGCTATGGCTACACCTTC.

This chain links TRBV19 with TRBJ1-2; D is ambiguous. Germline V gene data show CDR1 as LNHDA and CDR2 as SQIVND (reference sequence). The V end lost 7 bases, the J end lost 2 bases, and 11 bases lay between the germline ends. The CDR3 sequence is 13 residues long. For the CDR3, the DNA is TGTGCCAGTAAAAGCCTACAAAACTATGGCTACACCTTC. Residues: CASKSLQNYGYTF.

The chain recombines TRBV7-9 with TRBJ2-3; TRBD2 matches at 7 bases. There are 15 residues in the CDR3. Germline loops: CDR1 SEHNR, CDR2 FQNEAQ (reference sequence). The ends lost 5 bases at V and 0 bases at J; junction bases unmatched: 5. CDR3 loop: CASSRGDSSTDTQYF. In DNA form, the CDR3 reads TGTGCCAGCAGCCGGGGGGACTCTAGCACAGATACGCAGTATTTT. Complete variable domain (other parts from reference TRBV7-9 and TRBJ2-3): DTGVSQNPRHKITKRGQNVTFRCDPISEHNRLYWYRQTLGQGPEFLTYFQNEAQLEKSRLLSDRFSAERPKGSFSTLEIQRTEQGDSAMYLCASSRGDSSTDTQYFGPGTRLTVL.

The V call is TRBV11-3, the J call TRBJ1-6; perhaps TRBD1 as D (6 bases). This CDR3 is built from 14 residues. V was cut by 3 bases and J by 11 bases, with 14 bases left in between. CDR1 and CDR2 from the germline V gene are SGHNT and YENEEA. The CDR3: CASSFSTGLPPLHF. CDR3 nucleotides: TGTGCCAGCAGCTTTTCAACAGGGTTGCCACCCCTCCACTTT.

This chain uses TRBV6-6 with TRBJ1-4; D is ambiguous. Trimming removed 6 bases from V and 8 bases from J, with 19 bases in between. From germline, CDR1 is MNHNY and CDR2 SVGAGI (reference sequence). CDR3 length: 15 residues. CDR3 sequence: CASSDPGSSGEKLFF. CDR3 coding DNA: TGTGCCAGCAGCGACCCGGGTTCTTCAGGCGAAAAACTGTTTTTT.

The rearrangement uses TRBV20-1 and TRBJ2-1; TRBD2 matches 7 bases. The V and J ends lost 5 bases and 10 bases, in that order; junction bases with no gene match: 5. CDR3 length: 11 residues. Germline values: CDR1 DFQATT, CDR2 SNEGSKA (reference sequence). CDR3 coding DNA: TGCAGTGCTTCGACTAGCACCGAGCAGTTCTTC. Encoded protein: CSASTSTEQFF.

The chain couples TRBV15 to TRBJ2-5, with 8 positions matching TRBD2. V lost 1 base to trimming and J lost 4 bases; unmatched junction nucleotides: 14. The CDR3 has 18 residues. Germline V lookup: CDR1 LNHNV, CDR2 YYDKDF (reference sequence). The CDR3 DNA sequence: TGTGCCACCAGCAGAGGTCCATTTGGAGCGGGAGTCTCAGAGACCCAGTACTTC. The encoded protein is CATSRGPFGAGVSETQYF.

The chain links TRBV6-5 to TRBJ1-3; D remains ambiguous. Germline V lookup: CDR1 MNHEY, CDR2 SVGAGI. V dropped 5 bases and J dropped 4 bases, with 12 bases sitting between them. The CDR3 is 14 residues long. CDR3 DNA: TGTGCCAGCAGTCTCGGTGGTTGGGGAAACACCATATATTTT. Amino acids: CASSLGGWGNTIYF.